This TCR beta chain was documented in a study of T cell repertoires in cytomegalovirus infection. The overall study: Indications came from public TCR beta signatures; they pointed to CMV infection and to a matching HLA type. General study points: HLA-C-restricted CMV clonotypes gave the most frequent clonotype in two of eight donors.

Germline CDR1 reads SEHNR; CDR2 reads FQNEAQ (reference sequence). Deletions cut 2 bases from V and 2 bases from J, with 16 bases between. This CDR3 has 16 amino acids. In regard to this clonotype: Its antigen remains unidentified.

TCRdb called the reads again in MiXCR, with one record for every CDR3 protein. The sample has about 230,000 distinct CDR3 sequences, over 20% seen once. The chain combines TRBV7-9 with TRBJ2-7, with D perhaps matching TRBD2 (5 bases). The receptor was isolated from a human donor in good health (CMV status not recorded). Some clones in this sample may be carry-over from other donors' samples. Specimen: CD8+ T cells from PBMCs. The CDR3 is CASSLIEGYTTYEQYF. In DNA form, the CDR3 reads TGTGCCAGCAGCTTAATTGAGGGATACACCACCTACGAGCAGTACTTC.